This T cell receptor (beta chain) was found in a study of OX40 agonist ivuxolimab in advanced cancers. A single count supports this clone. As yet, its antigen is unknown. Autoimmune disease history or systemic immunosuppression barred patients. Whole-study results and caveats: Among the lowest peripheral clonal expansion occurred in 0.1-3.0 mg/kg partial responders.

This CDR3 has 12 amino acids. From germline, CDR1 is MDHEN and CDR2 SYDVKM. V was pared by 8 bases and J by 0 bases, with 5 bases between. Sequencing used immunoSEQ multiplex PCR; TCRdb keeps in-frame clones, though not all of them. Here the sample spans roughly 120,000 clones, 92% being singletons. The TCR originated in an adult with an advanced solid tumor such as melanoma, head and neck, liver or kidney cancer. The sequencing used CD4+ or CD8+ T cells sorted from blood, collected in a trial of the OX40 agonist ivuxolimab. The rearrangement links TRBV28 to TRBJ2-1; D call uncertain. CDR3 bases: TGTGCCAGCCAGAGCTCCTACAATGAGCAGTTCTTC. This encodes CASQSSYNEQFF.